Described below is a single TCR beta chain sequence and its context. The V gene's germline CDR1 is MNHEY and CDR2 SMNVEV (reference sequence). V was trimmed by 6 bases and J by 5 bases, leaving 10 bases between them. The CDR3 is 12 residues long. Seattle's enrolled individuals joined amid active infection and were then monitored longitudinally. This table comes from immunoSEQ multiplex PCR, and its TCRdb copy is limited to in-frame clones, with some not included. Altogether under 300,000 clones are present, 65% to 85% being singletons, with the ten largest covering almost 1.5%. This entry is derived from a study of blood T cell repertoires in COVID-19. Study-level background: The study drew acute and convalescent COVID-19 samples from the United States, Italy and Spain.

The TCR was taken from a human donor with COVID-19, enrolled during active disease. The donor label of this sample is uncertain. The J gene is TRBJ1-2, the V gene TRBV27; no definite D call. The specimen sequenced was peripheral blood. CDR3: CASRNFEYGYTF. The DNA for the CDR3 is TGTGCCAGCAGGAATTTCGAGTATGGCTACACCTTC.